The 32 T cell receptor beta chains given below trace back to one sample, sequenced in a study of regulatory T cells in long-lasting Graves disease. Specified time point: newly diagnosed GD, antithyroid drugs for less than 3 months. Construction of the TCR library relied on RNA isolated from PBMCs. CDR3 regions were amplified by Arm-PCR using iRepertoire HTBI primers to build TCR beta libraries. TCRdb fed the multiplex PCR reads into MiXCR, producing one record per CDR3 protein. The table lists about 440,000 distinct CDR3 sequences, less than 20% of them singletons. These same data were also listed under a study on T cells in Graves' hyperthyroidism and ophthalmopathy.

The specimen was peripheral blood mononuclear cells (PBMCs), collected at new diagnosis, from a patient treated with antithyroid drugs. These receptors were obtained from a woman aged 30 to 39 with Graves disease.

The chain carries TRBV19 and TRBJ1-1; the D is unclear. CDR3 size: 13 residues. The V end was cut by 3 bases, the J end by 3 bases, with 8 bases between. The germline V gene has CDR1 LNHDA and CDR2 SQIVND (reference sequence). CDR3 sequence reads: CASSMGRYTEAFF. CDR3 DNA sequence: TGTGCCAGTAGTATGGGCCGCTACACTGAAGCTTTCTTT. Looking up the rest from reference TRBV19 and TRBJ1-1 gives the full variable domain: DGGITQSPKYLFRKEGQNVTLSCEQNLNHDAMYWYRQDPGQGLRLIYYSQIVNDFQKGDIAEGYSVSREKKESFPLTVTSAQKNPTAFYLCASSMGRYTEAFFGQGTRLTVV.

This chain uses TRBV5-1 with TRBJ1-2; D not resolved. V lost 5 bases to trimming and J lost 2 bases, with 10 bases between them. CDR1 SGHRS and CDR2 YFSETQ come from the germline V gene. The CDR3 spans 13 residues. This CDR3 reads CASSYRANYGYTF. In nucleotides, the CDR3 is TGCGCCAGCAGTTACCGGGCCAACTATGGCTACACCTTC.

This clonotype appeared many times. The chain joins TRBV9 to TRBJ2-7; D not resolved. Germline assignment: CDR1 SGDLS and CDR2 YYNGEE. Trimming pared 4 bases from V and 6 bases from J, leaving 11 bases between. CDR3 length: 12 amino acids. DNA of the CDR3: TGTGCCAGCAGCCCCGGGTCTGCCGAGCAGTACTTC. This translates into CASSPGSAEQYF.

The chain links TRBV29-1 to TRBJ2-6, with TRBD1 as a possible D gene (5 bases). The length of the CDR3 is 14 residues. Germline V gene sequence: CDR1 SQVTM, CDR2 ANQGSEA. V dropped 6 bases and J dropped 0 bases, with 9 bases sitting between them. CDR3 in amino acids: CSVPTGSGANVLTF. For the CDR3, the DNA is TGCAGCGTACCCACAGGCTCTGGGGCCAACGTCCTGACTTTC.

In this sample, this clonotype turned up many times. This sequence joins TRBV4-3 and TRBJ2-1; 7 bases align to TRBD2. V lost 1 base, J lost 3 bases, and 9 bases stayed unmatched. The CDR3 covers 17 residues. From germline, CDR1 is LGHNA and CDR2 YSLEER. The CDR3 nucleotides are TGCGCCAGCAGCCAAGGCCAAGCGGGGAGCGGCTACAATGAGCAGTTCTTC. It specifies CASSQGQAGSGYNEQFF.

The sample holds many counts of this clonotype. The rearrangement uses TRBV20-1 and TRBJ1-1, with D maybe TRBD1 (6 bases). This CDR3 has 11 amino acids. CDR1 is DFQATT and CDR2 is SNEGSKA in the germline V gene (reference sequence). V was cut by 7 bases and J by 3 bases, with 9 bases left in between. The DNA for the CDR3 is TGCAGTGGGCAGGGGTACACTGAAGCTTTCTTT. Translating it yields CSGQGYTEAFF.

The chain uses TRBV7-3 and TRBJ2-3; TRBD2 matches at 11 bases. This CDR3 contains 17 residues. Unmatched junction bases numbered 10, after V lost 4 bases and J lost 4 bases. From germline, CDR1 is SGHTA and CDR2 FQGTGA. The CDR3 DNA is TGTGCCAGCAGCTCCCGTAGCGGGAGGGCCGGGCCAGATACGCAGTATTTT. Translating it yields CASSSRSGRAGPDTQYF.

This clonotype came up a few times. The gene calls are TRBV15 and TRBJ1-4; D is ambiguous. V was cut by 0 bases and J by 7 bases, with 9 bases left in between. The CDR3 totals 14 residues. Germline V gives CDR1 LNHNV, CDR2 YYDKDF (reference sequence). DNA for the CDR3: TGTGCCACCAGCAGAGATCTCCGGAGTGAAAAACTGTTTTTT. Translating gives CATSRDLRSEKLFF.

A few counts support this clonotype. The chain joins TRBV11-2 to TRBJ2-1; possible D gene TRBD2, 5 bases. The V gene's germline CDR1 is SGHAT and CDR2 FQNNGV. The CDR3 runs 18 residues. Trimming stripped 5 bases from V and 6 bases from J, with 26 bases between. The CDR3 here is CASSPRAASPTSPNEQFF. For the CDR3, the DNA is TGTGCCAGCAGCCCCCGGGCGGCTAGCCCTACTTCGCCCAATGAGCAGTTCTTC.

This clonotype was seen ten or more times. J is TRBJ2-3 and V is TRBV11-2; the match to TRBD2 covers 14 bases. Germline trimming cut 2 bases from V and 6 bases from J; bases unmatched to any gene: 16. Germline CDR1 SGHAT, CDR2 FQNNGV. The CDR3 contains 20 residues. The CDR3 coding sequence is TGTGCCAGCAGCTTACCCTCGGGACTAGCGGGAGCTCCGCTTGGGGATACGCAGTATTTT. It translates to CASSLPSGLAGAPLGDTQYF.

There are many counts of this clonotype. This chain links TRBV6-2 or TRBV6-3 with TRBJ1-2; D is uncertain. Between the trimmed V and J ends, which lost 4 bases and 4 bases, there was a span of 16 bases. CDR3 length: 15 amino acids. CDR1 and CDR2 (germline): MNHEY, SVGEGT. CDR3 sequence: CASSSSPGGGYGYTF. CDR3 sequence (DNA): TGTGCCAGCAGTTCCTCCCCCGGCGGCGGCTATGGCTACACCTTC.

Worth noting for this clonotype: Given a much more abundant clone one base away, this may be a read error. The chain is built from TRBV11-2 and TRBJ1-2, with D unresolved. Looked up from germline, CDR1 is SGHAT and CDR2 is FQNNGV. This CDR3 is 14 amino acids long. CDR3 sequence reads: CASSLVPGSGGCTF. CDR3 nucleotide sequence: TGTGCCAGCAGCTTAGTTCCGGGCTCAGGTGGCTGCACCTTC. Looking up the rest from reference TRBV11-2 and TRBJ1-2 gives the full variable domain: EAGVAQSPRYKIIEKRQSVAFWCNPISGHATLYWYQQILGQGPKLLIQFQNNGVVDDSQLPKDRFSAERLKGVDSTLKIQPAKLEDSAVYLCASSLVPGSGGCTFGSGTRLTVV.

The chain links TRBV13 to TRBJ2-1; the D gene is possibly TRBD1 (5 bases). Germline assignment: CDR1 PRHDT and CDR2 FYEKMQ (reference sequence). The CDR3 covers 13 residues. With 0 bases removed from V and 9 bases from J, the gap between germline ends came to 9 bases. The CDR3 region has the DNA TGTGCCAGCAGCTTAGGCAGGGTCAGTGAGCAGTTCTTC. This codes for CASSLGRVSEQFF.

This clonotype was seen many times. The CDR3 region has the DNA TGTGCCAGCAGCCAAGATTCCGGGACAGGGTCTGAAAAACTGTTTTTT. Translating it yields CASSQDSGTGSEKLFF. The chain links TRBV3-1 to TRBJ1-4, with 9 nucleotides matching TRBD1. The CDR3 covers 16 residues. V trimming: 0 bases; J trimming: 7 bases; junction bases outside the gene matches: 6. Germline V gene data show CDR1 as LGHDT and CDR2 as YNNKEL (reference sequence).

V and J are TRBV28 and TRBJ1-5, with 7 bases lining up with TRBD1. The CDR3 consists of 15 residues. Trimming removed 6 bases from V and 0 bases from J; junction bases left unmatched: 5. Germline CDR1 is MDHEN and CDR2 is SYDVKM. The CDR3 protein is CASSRQGNSNQPQHF. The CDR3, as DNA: TGTGCCAGCAGCCGACAGGGCAATAGCAATCAGCCCCAGCATTTT.

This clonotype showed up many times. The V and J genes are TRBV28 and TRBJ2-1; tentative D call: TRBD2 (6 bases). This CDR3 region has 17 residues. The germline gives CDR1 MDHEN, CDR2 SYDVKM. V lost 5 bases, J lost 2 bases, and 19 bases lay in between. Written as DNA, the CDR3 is TGTGCCAGCAGTCTCCCCTATACTAGCATAACCTACAATGAGCAGTTCTTC. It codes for CASSLPYTSITYNEQFF.

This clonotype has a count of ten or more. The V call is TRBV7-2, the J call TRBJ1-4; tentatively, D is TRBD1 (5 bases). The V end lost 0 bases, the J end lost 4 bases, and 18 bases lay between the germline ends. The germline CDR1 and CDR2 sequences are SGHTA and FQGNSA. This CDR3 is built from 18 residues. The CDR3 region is CASSLAPAGNRINEKLFF. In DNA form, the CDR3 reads TGTGCCAGCAGCTTAGCGCCGGCAGGGAACCGGATTAATGAAAAACTGTTTTTT.

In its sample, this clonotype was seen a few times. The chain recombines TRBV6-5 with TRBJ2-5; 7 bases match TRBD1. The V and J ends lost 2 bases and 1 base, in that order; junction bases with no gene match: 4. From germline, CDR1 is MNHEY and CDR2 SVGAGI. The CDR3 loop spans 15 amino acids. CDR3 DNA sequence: TGTGCCAGCAGTTACAATCGGGACAGCCAAGAGACCCAGTACTTC. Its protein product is CASSYNRDSQETQYF.

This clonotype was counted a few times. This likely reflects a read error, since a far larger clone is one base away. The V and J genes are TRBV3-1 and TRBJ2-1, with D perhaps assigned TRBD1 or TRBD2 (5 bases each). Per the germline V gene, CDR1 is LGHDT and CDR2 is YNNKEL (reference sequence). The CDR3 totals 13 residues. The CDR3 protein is CAGSPGPYNEQFF. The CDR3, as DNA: TGTGCCGGCAGCCCGGGACCATACAATGAGCAGTTCTTC.

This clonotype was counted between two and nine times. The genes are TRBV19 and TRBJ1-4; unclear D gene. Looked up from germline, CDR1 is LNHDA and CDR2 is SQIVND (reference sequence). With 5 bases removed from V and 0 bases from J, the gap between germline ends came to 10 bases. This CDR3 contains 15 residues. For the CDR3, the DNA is TGTGCCAGTAGTGGACTGGAGGCAACTAATGAAAAACTGTTTTTT. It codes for CASSGLEATNEKLFF.

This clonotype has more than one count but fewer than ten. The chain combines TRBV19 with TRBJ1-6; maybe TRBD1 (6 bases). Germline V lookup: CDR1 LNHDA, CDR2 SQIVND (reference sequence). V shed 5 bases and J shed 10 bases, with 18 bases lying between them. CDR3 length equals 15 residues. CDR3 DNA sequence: TGTGCCAGTAGTTTGGGAGGGGGGGGCATCTCACCCCTCCACTTT. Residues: CASSLGGGGISPLHF.

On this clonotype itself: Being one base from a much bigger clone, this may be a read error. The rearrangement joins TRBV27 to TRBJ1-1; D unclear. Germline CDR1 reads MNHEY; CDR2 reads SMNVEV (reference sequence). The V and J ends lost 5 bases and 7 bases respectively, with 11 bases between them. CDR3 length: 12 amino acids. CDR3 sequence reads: CASSDWSNEAFF. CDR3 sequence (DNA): TGTGCCAGCAGTGATTGGTCAAATGAAGCTTTCTTT.

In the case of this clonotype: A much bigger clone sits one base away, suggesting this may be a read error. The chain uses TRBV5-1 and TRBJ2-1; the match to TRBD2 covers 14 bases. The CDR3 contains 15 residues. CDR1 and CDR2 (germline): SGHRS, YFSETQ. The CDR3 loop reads CASSWGLAGVDEQSF. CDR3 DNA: TGCGCCAGCAGCTGGGGACTAGCGGGAGTCGATGAGCAGTCCTTC.

CDR3 nucleotides: TGTGCCAGCAGGCAGACAGTATACCGGCCCCTCCACTTT. Protein sequence: CASRQTVYRPLHF. The chain carries TRBV28 and TRBJ1-6; tentative D call: TRBD1 (5 bases). CDR1 is MDHEN and CDR2 is SYDVKM in the germline V gene. The CDR3 runs to 13 residues. The ends were cut back, 6 bases at V and 13 bases at J, with 16 bases in the middle.

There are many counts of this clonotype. Written as DNA, the CDR3 is TGTGCCAGCAGTTTTAAGGGGGCGCGTTCCTACGAGCAGTACTTC. Translated: CASSFKGARSYEQYF. J is TRBJ2-7 and V is TRBV12-3 or TRBV12-4; 7 nucleotides match TRBD1. Trimming cost V 3 bases and J 1 base; bases outside gene matches: 6. The length of the CDR3 is 15 residues.

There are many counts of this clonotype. CDR3 in DNA: TGCAGTGCTAGAGTGGGGGGGGGGCACAATGAGCAGTTCTTC. This encodes CSARVGGGHNEQFF. The V and J genes are TRBV20-1 and TRBJ2-1, with a weak D call TRBD2 (7 bases). The CDR3 length is 14 residues. The V gene lost 1 base and the J gene lost 5 bases, with 12 bases spanning the gap. Germline CDR1 and CDR2: DFQATT and SNEGSKA (reference sequence).

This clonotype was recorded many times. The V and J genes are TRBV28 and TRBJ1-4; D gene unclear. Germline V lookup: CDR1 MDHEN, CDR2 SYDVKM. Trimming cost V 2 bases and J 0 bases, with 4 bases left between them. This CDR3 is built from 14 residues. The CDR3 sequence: CASSLRTTNEKLFF. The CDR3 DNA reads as TGTGCCAGCAGTTTAAGGACAACTAATGAAAAACTGTTTTTT.

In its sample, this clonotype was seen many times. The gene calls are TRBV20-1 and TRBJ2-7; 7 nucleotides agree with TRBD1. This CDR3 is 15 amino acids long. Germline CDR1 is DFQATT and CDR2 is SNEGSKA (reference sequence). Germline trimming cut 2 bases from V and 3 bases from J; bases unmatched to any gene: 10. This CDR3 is CSARSTGQVGYEQYF. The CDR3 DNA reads TGCAGTGCTAGAAGTACCGGACAGGTCGGCTACGAGCAGTACTTC.

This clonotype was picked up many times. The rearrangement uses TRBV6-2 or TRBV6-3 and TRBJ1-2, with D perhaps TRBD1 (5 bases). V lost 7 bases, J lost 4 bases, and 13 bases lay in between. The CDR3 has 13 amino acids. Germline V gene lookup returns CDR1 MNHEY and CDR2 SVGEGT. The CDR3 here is CASTKGDFYGYTF. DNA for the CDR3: TGTGCCAGCACCAAAGGGGACTTCTATGGCTACACCTTC.

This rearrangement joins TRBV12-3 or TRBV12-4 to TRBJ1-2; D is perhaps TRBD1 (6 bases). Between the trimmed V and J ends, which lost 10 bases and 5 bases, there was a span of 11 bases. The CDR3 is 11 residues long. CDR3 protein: CATGTTYGYTF. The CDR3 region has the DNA TGTGCCACCGGGACAACATATGGCTACACCTTC.

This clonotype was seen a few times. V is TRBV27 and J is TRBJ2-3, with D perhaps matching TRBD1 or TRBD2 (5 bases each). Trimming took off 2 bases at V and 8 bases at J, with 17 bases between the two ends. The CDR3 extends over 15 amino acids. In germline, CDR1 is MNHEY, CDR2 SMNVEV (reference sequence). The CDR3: CASSLMIGGPATQYF. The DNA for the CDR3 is TGTGCCAGCAGTTTAATGATTGGGGGACCGGCTACGCAGTATTTT.

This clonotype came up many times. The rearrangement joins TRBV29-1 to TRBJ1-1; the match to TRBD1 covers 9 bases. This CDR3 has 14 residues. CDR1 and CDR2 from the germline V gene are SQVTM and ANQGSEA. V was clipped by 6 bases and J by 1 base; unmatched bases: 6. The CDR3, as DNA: TGCAGCGTCTCGACAGGGGGATGGAACACTGAAGCTTTCTTT. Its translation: CSVSTGGWNTEAFF.